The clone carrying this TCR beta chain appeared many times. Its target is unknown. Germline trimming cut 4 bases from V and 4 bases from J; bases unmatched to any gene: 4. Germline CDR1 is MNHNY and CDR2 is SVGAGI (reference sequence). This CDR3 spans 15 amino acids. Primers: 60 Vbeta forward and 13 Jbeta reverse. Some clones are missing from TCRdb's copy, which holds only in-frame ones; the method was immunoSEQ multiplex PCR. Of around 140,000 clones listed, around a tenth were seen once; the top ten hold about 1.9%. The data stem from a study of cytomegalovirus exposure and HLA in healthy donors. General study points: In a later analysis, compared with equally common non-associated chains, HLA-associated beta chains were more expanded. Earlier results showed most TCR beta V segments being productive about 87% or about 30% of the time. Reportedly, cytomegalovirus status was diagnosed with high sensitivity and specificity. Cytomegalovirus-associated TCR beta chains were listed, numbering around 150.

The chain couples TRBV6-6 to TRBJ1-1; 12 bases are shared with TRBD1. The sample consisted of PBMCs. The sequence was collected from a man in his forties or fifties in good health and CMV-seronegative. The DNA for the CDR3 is TGTGCCAGCAGTTGGGACAGGGGGCGCGGCACTGAAGCTTTCTTT. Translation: CASSWDRGRGTEAFF.